This TCR beta chain came from a study of T cells in localized non-small cell lung cancer. Notes on the study in general: Longer overall survival was linked to higher blood T cell density.

In regard to this clone: What it binds is unknown.

Some clones are missing from TCRdb's copy, which holds only in-frame ones; the method was immunoSEQ multiplex PCR. The sample lists tens of thousands of clones, roughly 90% occurring once. This material consisted of peripheral blood, taken before any cancer treatment. This TCR came from a female donor of 60 years or more with stage I squamous cell lung carcinoma.

The CDR3 protein is CASSLALPSGNTIYF. As DNA, the CDR3 is TGTGCCAGCAGCTTAGCGCTGCCCTCTGGAAACACCATATATTTT. This chain connects TRBV7-9 to TRBJ1-3; D gene ambiguous. This CDR3 has 15 residues. Trimming pared 0 bases from V and 0 bases from J, leaving 6 bases between. CDR1 and CDR2 (germline): SEHNR, FQNEAQ (reference sequence).